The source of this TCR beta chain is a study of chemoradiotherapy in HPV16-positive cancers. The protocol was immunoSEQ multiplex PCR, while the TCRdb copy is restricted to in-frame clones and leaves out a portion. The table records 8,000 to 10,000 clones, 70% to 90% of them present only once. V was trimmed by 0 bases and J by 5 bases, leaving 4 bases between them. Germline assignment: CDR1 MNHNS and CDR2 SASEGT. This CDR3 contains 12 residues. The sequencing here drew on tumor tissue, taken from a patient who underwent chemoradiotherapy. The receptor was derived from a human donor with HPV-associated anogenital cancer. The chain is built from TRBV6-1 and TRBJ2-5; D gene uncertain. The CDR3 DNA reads TGTGCCAGCAGTGAAGCGGAGGAGACCCAGTACTTC. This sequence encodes CASSEAEETQYF.